This TCR beta chain was captured by sequencing in a study of cytomegalovirus exposure and HLA in healthy donors. Whole-study findings and limits: Exclusion applied to some V segments, including TRBV6-2 and TRBV6-3, as they were indistinguishable.

The V segment lost 2 bases and the J segment 7 bases; nucleotides outside the gene matches: 11. Germline assignment: CDR1 MNHNS and CDR2 SASEGT. This CDR3 has 15 amino acids. The PCR had 60 Vbeta and 13 Jbeta primers. The method was immunoSEQ multiplex PCR; TCRdb's version includes in-frame clones alone and lacks a portion of them. Of around 170,000 clones listed, over 70% were seen once; the top ten hold around 3.1%. Worth noting for this clone: Its antigen remains unidentified.

The chain uses TRBV6-1 and TRBJ2-7; 7 bases match TRBD1. The TCR was taken from a woman between 45 and 65 years old in good health and CMV-seropositive. The source material was PBMCs. The DNA for the CDR3 is TGTGCCAGCAGTGAAAGGGGCAGGGGGATCGTGGAGCAGTACTTC. It specifies CASSERGRGIVEQYF.